The 7 T cell receptor beta chains in this list originate from one sample, sequenced in a study of T cells in localized non-small cell lung cancer (dated by TCRdb to 2020 to 2021). Receptor libraries were prepared by the immunoSEQ multiplex PCR assay. The immuneACCESS repertoire file appears here via TCRdb, limited to in-frame rearrangements. These files lack a portion of the clones; in checked studies, under half of the deficit traces to unresolved V genes, and the cause of the others is not known. A total of some 90,000 clones appear in this sample, roughly 89% of them only once. The ten largest clonotypes hold roughly 14% of the sample. The sequencing used peripheral blood, collected before any cancer treatment. These receptors were taken from a man aged 35 to 69 with stage I squamous cell lung carcinoma.

The chain uses TRBV7-3 and TRBJ2-2; a weak D match, TRBD2 (5 bases). V was shortened by 0 bases and J by 3 bases, with 11 bases between the two germline ends. The germline V gene has CDR1 SGHTA and CDR2 FQGTGA. The CDR3 totals 16 residues. The CDR3: CASSLTPGLDTGELFF. CDR3 bases: TGTGCCAGCAGCTTAACTCCAGGACTGGACACCGGGGAGCTGTTTTTT.

This chain links TRBV4-3 with TRBJ2-3, with D unclear. The germline V gene has CDR1 LGHNA and CDR2 YSLEER. The CDR3 is 16 amino acids. Trimming pared 0 bases from V and 0 bases from J, leaving 10 bases between. CDR3 coding DNA: TGCGCCAGCAGCCAAGATCCCGCCCCTAGCACAGATACGCAGTATTTT. As protein: CASSQDPAPSTDTQYF.

The chain has TRBV7-9 and TRBJ1-1, with TRBD1 matching 8 bases. Germline V gives CDR1 SEHNR, CDR2 FQNEAQ (reference sequence). The J segment lost 6 bases and the V segment lost 3 bases, leaving 6 bases of the junction unmatched. This CDR3 has 14 amino acids. DNA for the CDR3: TGTGCCAGCAGCTTGCTCCAGGGGGCCTCTGAAGCTTTCTTT. Amino acids: CASSLLQGASEAFF. The full variable domain, rest sourced from reference TRBV7-9 and TRBJ1-1, is DTGVSQNPRHKITKRGQNVTFRCDPISEHNRLYWYRQTLGQGPEFLTYFQNEAQLEKSRLLSDRFSAERPKGSFSTLEIQRTEQGDSAMYLCASSLLQGASEAFFGQGTRLTVV.

A single count supports this clone. The V call is TRBV7-9, the J call TRBJ2-7, with TRBD1 matching over 8 bases. This CDR3 is built from 16 residues. Germline values: CDR1 SEHNR, CDR2 FQNEAQ (reference sequence). The V segment lost 2 bases and the J segment 7 bases; nucleotides outside the gene matches: 13. The CDR3 loop reads CASSLLKGQGVKEQYF. CDR3 bases: TGTGCCAGCAGCTTATTAAAAGGACAGGGAGTTAAGGAGCAGTACTTC.

This chain connects TRBV18 to TRBJ1-4, with D uncertain. V lost 4 bases, J lost 5 bases, and 2 bases lay in between. This CDR3 spans 11 amino acids. Germline CDR1 KGHSH, CDR2 LQKENI. The CDR3 nucleotides are TGTGCCAGCTCACGAAATGAAAAACTGTTTTTT. Its translation is CASSRNEKLFF.

This clone showed up just once. This chain links TRBV29-1 with TRBJ2-3; TRBD2 aligns across 9 bases. J lost 0 bases, V lost 3 bases, and 7 bases had no gene match. Germline CDR1 reads SQVTM; CDR2 reads ANQGSEA. The CDR3 loop spans 16 amino acids. The CDR3, as DNA: TGCAGCGTTGAGGGGGCTAGCGGGGAGAGCACAGATACGCAGTATTTT. Translation gives CSVEGASGESTDTQYF.

The chain is built from TRBV28 and TRBJ2-5, with 8 bases identical to TRBD2. In germline, CDR1 is MDHEN, CDR2 SYDVKM. The length of the CDR3 is 14 residues. With 4 bases clipped from V and 6 bases from J, the junction kept 7 bases outside the gene matches. The CDR3 is CASSSAGGRQTQYF. DNA of the CDR3: TGTGCCAGCAGTTCCGCGGGGGGCCGACAGACCCAGTACTTC.